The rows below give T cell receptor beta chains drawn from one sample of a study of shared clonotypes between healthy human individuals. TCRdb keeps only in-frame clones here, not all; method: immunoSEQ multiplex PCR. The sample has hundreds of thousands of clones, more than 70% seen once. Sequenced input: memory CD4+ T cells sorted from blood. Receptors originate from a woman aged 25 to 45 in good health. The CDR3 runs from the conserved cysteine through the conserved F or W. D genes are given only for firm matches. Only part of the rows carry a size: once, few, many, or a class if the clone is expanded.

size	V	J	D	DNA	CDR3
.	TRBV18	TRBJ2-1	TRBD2	TGTGCCAGCTCACCCCCCGGGACTAGCGTCAATGAGCAGTTCTTC	CASSPPGTSVNEQFF
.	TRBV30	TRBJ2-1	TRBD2	TGTGCCTGGAGCCCCGGGACTAGCGGTTACAATGAGCAGTTCTTC	CAWSPGTSGYNEQFF
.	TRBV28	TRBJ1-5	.	TGTGCCAGCAGTTTAGCGGCCTTAAACAGGGTATCGGGGGGCAATCAGCCCCAGCATTTT	CASSLAALNRVSGGNQPQHF
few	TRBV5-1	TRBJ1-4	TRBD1	TGCGCCAGCAGCTTGGGAGGGACAGTGAATGAAAAACTGTTTTTT	CASSLGGTVNEKLFF
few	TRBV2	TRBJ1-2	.	TGTGCCAGCAGTGTGCAATCCTATGGCTACACCTTC	CASSVQSYGYTF
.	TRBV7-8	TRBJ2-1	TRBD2	TGTGCCAGCAGCTTAGAAGCTAGGATGTCTAGCGGGCCGTACAATGAGCAGTTCTTC	CASSLEARMSSGPYNEQFF
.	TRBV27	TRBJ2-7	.	TGTGCCAGCAGTTCAACTACCCCCTATTTGTCCGAGCAGTACTTC	CASSSTTPYLSEQYF
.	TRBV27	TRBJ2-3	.	TGTGCCAGCAGTTCCCTTGGAGATACGCAGTATTTT	CASSSLGDTQYF
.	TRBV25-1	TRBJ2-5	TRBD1	TGTGCCAGCAGTGATGACAGGGGGCAGAGAGAGACCCAGTACTTC	CASSDDRGQRETQYF
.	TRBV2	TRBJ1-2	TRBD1	TGTGCCAGCCTCCCACAGGGGGTCTATGGCTACACCTTC	CASLPQGVYGYTF
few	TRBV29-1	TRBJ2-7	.	TGCAGCGTGATGGCAGGGAGCTCCTACGAGCAGTACTTC	CSVMAGSSYEQYF
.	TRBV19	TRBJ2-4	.	TGTGCCAGTCAACAACAGGGAAACATTCAGTACTTC	CASQQQGNIQYF
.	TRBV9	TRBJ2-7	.	TGTGCCAGCAGCGTAGATTTGGAGGGCTACGAGCAGTACTTC	CASSVDLEGYEQYF
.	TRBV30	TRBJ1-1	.	TGTGCCTGGAGTAGTTCGGGCACTGAAGCTTTCTTT	CAWSSSGTEAFF
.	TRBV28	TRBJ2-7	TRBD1	TGTGCTGTTGACAGGGGGCTTTCCTACGAGCAGTACTTC	CAVDRGLSYEQYF
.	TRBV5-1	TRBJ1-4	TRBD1	TGCGCCAGCACCGAAGGGGGGACAGCGAATGAAAAACTGTTTTTT	CASTEGGTANEKLFF
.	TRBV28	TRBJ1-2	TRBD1	TGTGCCAGCAGTTCGGGACAGGGGGCGCGAAATAACTATGGCTACACCTTC	CASSSGQGARNNYGYTF
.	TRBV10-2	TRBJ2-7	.	TGCGCCAGCAGTGAGTCAAGGCTAGCCTACGAGCAGTACTTC	CASSESRLAYEQYF
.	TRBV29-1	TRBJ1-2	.	TGCAGCGTGTCCGGGACCTCCTATGGCTACACCTTC	CSVSGTSYGYTF
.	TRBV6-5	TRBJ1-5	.	TGTGCCAGCAGTTTTCGGGCCCATAGCAATCAGCCCCAGCATTTT	CASSFRAHSNQPQHF
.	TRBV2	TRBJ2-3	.	TGTGCCAGCATTCGCTTGATAAGCACAGATACGCAGTATTTT	CASIRLISTDTQYF
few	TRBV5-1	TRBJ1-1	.	TGCGCCAGCAGCTTGGGACACGAAGGCGCTGAAGCTTTCTTT	CASSLGHEGAEAFF
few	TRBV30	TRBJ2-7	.	TGTGCCTGGAGTGTAAGGGGGGCCCGATCCTACGAGCAGTACTTC	CAWSVRGARSYEQYF
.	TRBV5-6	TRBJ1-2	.	TGTGCCAGCAGCTACACGGGAGGGGGAAACTATGGCTACACCTTC	CASSYTGGGNYGYTF
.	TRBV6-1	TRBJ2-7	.	TGTGCCAGCAATTCGGGTTGGCAGCAGTACTTC	CASNSGWQQYF
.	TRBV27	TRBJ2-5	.	TGTGCCAGCAGTAAACAGGGATTTGGGGAGACCCAGTACTTC	CASSKQGFGETQYF
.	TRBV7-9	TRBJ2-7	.	TGTGCCAGCAGCTTAGTTCCAGGGTGGTACGAGCAGTACTTC	CASSLVPGWYEQYF
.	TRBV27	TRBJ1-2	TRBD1	TGTGCCAGCAAAGCCAGGGGGCGGTATGGCTACACCTTC	CASKARGRYGYTF
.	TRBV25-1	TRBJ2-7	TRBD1	TGTGCCAGCAGTGAAATGACAGGGCGCAGGGCCTACGAGCAGTACTTC	CASSEMTGRRAYEQYF
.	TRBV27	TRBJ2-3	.	TGTGCCAGCAGCAGTTTGGGGCTTAGCACAGATACGCAGTATTTT	CASSSLGLSTDTQYF
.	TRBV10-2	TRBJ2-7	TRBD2	TGCGCCAGCAGTGATGGGACTAGCGGACTCTACGAGCAGTACTTC	CASSDGTSGLYEQYF
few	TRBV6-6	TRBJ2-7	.	TGTGCCAGCACCAAGGGACTTGCCTACGAGCAGTACTTC	CASTKGLAYEQYF
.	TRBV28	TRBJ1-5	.	TGTGCCAGCAGTTTGGGACAGCCCCAGCATTTT	CASSLGQPQHF
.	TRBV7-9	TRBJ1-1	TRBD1	TGTGCCAGCAGCTCGCTACAGGGGGCGAACACTGAAGCTTTCTTT	CASSSLQGANTEAFF
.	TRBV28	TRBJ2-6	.	TGTGCCAGCAGTCCGGACACAGACTCTGGGGCCAACGTCCTGACTTTC	CASSPDTDSGANVLTF
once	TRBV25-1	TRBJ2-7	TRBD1	TGTGCCAGCAGTCCGAAGACCCTGGGACAGGGTGTCTACGAGCAGTACTTC	CASSPKTLGQGVYEQYF
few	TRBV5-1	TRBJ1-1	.	TGCGCCAGCAGCGTACGAGGGAACACTGAAGCTTTCTTT	CASSVRGNTEAFF
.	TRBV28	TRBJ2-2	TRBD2	TGTGCCAGCAGTCTAGCGGGAGCTCCGAACACCGGGGAGCTGTTTTTT	CASSLAGAPNTGELFF
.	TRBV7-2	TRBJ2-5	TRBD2	TGTGCCAGCAGCCCCCAGGGACTAGCGAAGACCCAGTACTTC	CASSPQGLAKTQYF
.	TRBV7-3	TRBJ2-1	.	TGTGCCAGCAGCTTAGGCTCCGGGAGAGGCGGAGATGAGCAGTTCTTC	CASSLGSGRGGDEQFF
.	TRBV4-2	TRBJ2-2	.	TGTGCCAGCAGCCAAGACGGGGTCGGGACCGGGGAGCTGTTTTTT	CASSQDGVGTGELFF
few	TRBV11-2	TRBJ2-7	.	TGTGCCAGCAGCCTCGGACATACCTACGAGCAGTACTTC	CASSLGHTYEQYF
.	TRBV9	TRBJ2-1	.	TGTGCCAGCAGCGTAGGGGGTAACAACAATGAGCAGTTCTTC	CASSVGGNNNEQFF
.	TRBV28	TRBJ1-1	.	TGTGCCAGCAGTTTTCCAGGGATCTCATCCAAGACTGAAGCTTTCTTT	CASSFPGISSKTEAFF
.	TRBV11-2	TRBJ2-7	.	TGTGCCAGCAGGACACTGACTGGACCCTACGAGCAGTACTTC	CASRTLTGPYEQYF
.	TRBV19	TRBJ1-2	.	TGTGCCAGTAGTACCCGGCGAGAGGATTATGGCTACACCTTC	CASSTRREDYGYTF
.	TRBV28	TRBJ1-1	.	TGTGCCAGCAGTGTAGGACAGACCTTTAACACTGAAGCTTTCTTT	CASSVGQTFNTEAFF
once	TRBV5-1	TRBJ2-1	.	TGCGCCAGCAGCTTCAGGGCAGGGGAGCAGTTCTTC	CASSFRAGEQFF
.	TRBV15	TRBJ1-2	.	TGTGCCACCAGCAGAGATTTTTTGCCAGAAACCTATGGCTACACCTTC	CATSRDFLPETYGYTF
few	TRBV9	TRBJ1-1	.	TGTGCCAGCAGCCCCCGGACGGACGCTGAAGCTTTCTTT	CASSPRTDAEAFF